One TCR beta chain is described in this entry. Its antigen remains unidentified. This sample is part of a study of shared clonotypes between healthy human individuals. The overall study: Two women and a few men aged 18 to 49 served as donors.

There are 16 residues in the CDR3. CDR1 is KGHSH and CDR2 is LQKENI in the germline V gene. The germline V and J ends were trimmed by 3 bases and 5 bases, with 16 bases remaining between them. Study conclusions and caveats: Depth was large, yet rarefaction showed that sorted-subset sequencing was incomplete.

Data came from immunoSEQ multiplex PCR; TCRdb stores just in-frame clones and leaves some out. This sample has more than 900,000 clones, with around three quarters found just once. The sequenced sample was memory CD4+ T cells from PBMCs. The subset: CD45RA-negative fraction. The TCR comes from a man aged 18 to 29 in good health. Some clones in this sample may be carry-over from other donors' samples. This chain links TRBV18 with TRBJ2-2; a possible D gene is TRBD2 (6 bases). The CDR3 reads CASSPVPGEETGELFF. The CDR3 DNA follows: TGTGCCAGCTCACCCGTTCCGGGAGAGGAAACCGGGGAGCTGTTTTTT.